A selection of T cell receptor beta chains follows, all from one sample in a study of regulatory T cells in long-lasting Graves disease. MiXCR, run by TCRdb on the multiplex PCR reads, gives a single entry per CDR3 protein. The repertoire has around 250,000 distinct CDR3 sequences, 18% of them found once; the top ten carry around 20%. This material consisted of peripheral blood mononuclear cells (PBMCs), taken at new diagnosis, from a patient treated with antithyroid drugs. The receptors shown here come from a female donor with Graves disease. CDR3s include the opening cysteine and the closing phenylalanine or tryptophan. The D gene is left open where the match is weak. Only part of the rows carry a size: once, few, many, or a class if the clone is expanded.

TRBD1	TRBV9	many	TRBJ1-6	CASSDGTGDSPLHF	TGTGCCAGCAGCGACGGGACAGGGGATTCACCCCTCCACTTT
NA	TRBV6-5	NA	TRBJ2-7	CASSYSVNYEQYF	TGTGCCAGCAGTTACTCAGTAAACTACGAGCAGTACTTC
NA	TRBV28	many	TRBJ1-3	CASSTLLRTIYF	TGTGCCAGCAGTACCCTTTTAAGGACCATATATTTT
TRBD2	TRBV30	many	TRBJ2-1	CAWSPPGGGYYNEQFF	TGTGCCTGGAGCCCCCCCGGGGGGGGATACTACAATGAGCAGTTCTTC
TRBD1	TRBV7-2	many	TRBJ1-1	CASSPRTGTAFF	TGTGCCAGCAGCCCACGGACAGGAACAGCTTTCTTT
TRBD2	TRBV6-1	many	TRBJ2-1	CASRGTSGMHEQFF	TGTGCCAGCAGGGGGACTAGCGGGATGCATGAGCAGTTCTTC
TRBD1	TRBV3-1	many	TRBJ1-6	CASSRDRGYNSPLHF	TGTGCCAGCAGCCGGGACAGGGGCTATAATTCACCCCTCCACTTT
NA	TRBV28	many	TRBJ2-3	CASRGAPGDTQYF	TGTGCCAGCAGGGGGGCACCGGGGGATACGCAGTATTTT
NA	TRBV30	many	TRBJ1-1	CAWVGGGFYTEAFF	TGTGCCTGGGTTGGGGGGGGGTTTTACACTGAAGCTTTCTTT
NA	TRBV6-2/TRBV6-3	many	TRBJ2-1	CASRTTSTTSLFF	TGTGCCAGCAGGACCACGTCCACGACGAGTCTGTTCTTC
TRBD2	TRBV12-3/TRBV12-4	many	TRBJ2-7	CAIKREGPEQYF	TGTGCCATCAAGCGGGAGGGCCCCGAGCAGTACTTC
NA	TRBV29-1	many	TRBJ2-2	CSGGSRATGELFF	TGCAGCGGTGGGAGCAGGGCCACCGGGGAGCTGTTTTTT
NA	TRBV7-9	NA	TRBJ2-5	CASSYGPLRQETHYF	TGTGCCAGCAGCTACGGACCCTTACGCCAAGAGACCCATTACTTC
TRBD1	TRBV2	many	TRBJ1-1	CASSPGQGLGEAFF	TGTGCCAGCAGTCCGGGACAGGGGTTGGGTGAAGCTTTCTTT
TRBD1	TRBV11-3	many	TRBJ2-1	CASSKGQGYEQFF	TGTGCCAGCAGCAAAGGACAGGGGTATGAGCAGTTCTTC
TRBD1	TRBV3-1	many	TRBJ1-2	CASSQGTGGGYTF	TGTGCCAGCAGCCAAGGGACAGGGGGAGGCTACACCTTC
TRBD1	TRBV28	many	TRBJ2-7	CASSRIGTEGEQYF	TGTGCCAGCAGTCGAATAGGGACAGAGGGGGAGCAGTACTTC
NA	TRBV28	many	TRBJ2-2	CATRRGGASTGELFF	TGTGCCACCCGCAGAGGGGGGGCGTCCACCGGGGAGCTGTTTTTT
NA	TRBV14	NA	TRBJ2-5	CASSRYGKETQYF	TGTGCCAGCAGCCGTTATGGGAAGGAGACCCAGTACTTC
NA	TRBV11-1	many	TRBJ2-1	CASSRLDNEQFF	TGTGCCAGCAGCAGACTTGACAATGAGCAGTTCTTC
TRBD1	TRBV12-3/TRBV12-4	many	TRBJ2-7	CASSPTGFPLTYEQYF	TGTGCCAGCAGCCCGACAGGGTTTCCATTAACCTACGAGCAGTACTTC
NA	TRBV28	many	TRBJ2-7	CASSPTSNEQYF	TGTGCCAGCAGTCCAACTAGTAACGAGCAGTACTTC
NA	TRBV20-1	many	TRBJ1-5	CSARDQGQGNQHF	TGCAGTGCTAGAGATCAAGGGCAGGGCAACCAGCATTTT
NA	TRBV24-1	many	TRBJ2-1	CATSDTDWPRSNEQFF	TGTGCCACCAGTGATACCGACTGGCCTCGGAGCAATGAGCAGTTCTTC
TRBD1	TRBV5-1	many	TRBJ1-4	CASSLNRGEEKLFF	TGCGCCAGCAGCTTGAACAGGGGTGAGGAAAAACTGTTTTTT